Shown below are 25 T cell receptor beta chains from a single sample sequenced in a study of blood T cells in healthy people across ages. Sample-barcoded 5' priming and a J-beta primer mix drove a second PCR of about 7 to 11 cycles. One entry per CDR3 protein results from TCRdb running MiXCR on the 5' RACE reads. This table has roughly 1.4 million distinct CDR3 sequences, around 55% appearing once. The specimen was blood. These receptors originate from a young man in good health.

Of note for this clonotype: Possible read error: a much larger clone is one base away. The chain is built from TRBV6-6 and TRBJ2-5; D not certain. The V gene's germline CDR1 is MNHNY and CDR2 SVGAGI (reference sequence). The CDR3 consists of 12 residues. Trimming removed 1 base at V and 4 bases at J, with 4 bases between. This CDR3 is CASSYWAETQYF. The CDR3 nucleotides are TGTGCCAGCAGTTACTGGGCAGAGACCCAGTACTTC.

This chain connects TRBV7-2 to TRBJ2-7; maybe TRBD2 (6 bases). V was cut by 8 bases and J by 3 bases, with 20 bases left in between. The CDR3 has 15 residues. Looked up from germline, CDR1 is SGHTA and CDR2 is FQGNSA. CDR3 in amino acids: CASGAWLAPNYEQYF. The CDR3 DNA sequence: TGTGCCAGCGGCGCGTGGCTAGCGCCCAACTACGAGCAGTACTTC.

This clonotype was detected only a few times. In DNA, the CDR3 is TGTGCCAGCAGTTACCCCGGACCGGGAACTCGTGAAAAACTGTTTTTT. This gives the protein CASSYPGPGTREKLFF. The chain carries TRBV6-2 or TRBV6-3 and TRBJ1-4, with D uncertain. CDR1 and CDR2 from the germline V gene are MNHEY and SVGEGT. The CDR3 length is 16 residues. Trimming removed 2 bases from V and 7 bases from J, with 17 bases in between.

This chain connects TRBV4-3 to TRBJ1-1; D is uncertain. The CDR3 consists of 15 residues. Trimming removed 0 bases from V and 10 bases from J, with 18 bases in between. Germline loops: CDR1 LGHNA, CDR2 YSLEER. CDR3 DNA: TGCGCCAGCAGCCAAGATCATTTGGGCCCCTCAGGAGCTTTCTTT. Translating it yields CASSQDHLGPSGAFF.

V usage is TRBV7-9 and J usage is TRBJ1-6, with D hard to call. This CDR3 contains 16 residues. The V and J ends lost 5 bases and 5 bases respectively, with 16 bases between them. Germline CDR1 and CDR2: SEHNR and FQNEAQ (reference sequence). The CDR3 loop reads CASSPLGGMDNSPLHF. CDR3 nucleotide sequence: TGTGCCAGCAGCCCCCTTGGAGGGATGGATAATTCACCCCTCCACTTT.

The rearrangement links TRBV5-6 to TRBJ2-7; D might be TRBD1 (5 bases). The V and J ends lost 7 bases and 7 bases respectively, with 21 bases between them. Germline CDR1 and CDR2: SGHDT and YYEEEE. The CDR3 totals 14 residues. The CDR3 is CASGPQGRTDEQYF. The CDR3 DNA follows: TGTGCCAGCGGCCCCCAGGGTAGGACGGATGAGCAGTACTTC.

This clonotype was picked up a small number of times. The rearrangement joins TRBV4-1 to TRBJ2-5; 7 nucleotides line up with TRBD2. The DNA end lines up better with TRBJ2-7; the J call may be wrong. The CDR3 is 17 residues long. Germline V lookup: CDR1 MGHRA, CDR2 YSYEKL. The CDR3 reads CASSQVIRTSASGEQYF. The CDR3 region has the DNA TGCGCCAGCAGCCAAGTAATTAGAACTAGCGCCTCGGGCGAGCAGTACTTC.

The chain is built from TRBV12-3 or TRBV12-4 and TRBJ1-2; perhaps TRBD1 as D (5 bases). V was clipped by 6 bases and J by 5 bases, with 13 bases between them. There are 13 residues in the CDR3. This CDR3 is CASRGDRAYGYTF. CDR3 coding DNA: TGTGCCAGCAGGGGTGACAGAGCTTATGGCTACACCTTC.

This chain connects TRBV4-3 to TRBJ2-7, with 10 bases that match TRBD1. Germline lookup yields CDR1 LGHNA and CDR2 YSLEER. V dropped 2 bases and J dropped 4; count of bases not matched to a gene: 8. CDR3 length: 16 amino acids. CDR3 sequence: CASSQTPGQGIYEQYF. DNA of the CDR3: TGCGCCAGCAGCCAAACCCCGGGACAGGGGATTTACGAGCAGTACTTC.

This clonotype was found once. This CDR3 is CASSVGAGGGEAFF. CDR3 DNA sequence: TGTGCCAGCAGCGTAGGGGCAGGGGGGGGAGAAGCTTTCTTT. This chain links TRBV9 with TRBJ1-1; 7 bases align to TRBD1. This CDR3 spans 14 amino acids. The J segment lost 8 bases and the V segment lost 0 bases, leaving 7 bases of the junction unmatched. Germline CDR1 reads SGDLS; CDR2 reads YYNGEE.

The chain joins TRBV29-1 to TRBJ1-1; D ambiguous. The CDR3 sequence is 11 residues long. Germline lookup yields CDR1 SQVTM and CDR2 ANQGSEA. V was pared by 7 bases and J by 0 bases, with 6 bases between. Here the CDR3 reads CSGRVNTEAFF. The CDR3 region has the DNA TGCAGCGGAAGGGTGAACACTGAAGCTTTCTTT.

In its sample, this clonotype was seen a few times. The J gene is TRBJ2-7, the V gene TRBV20-1, with unresolved D. The V end was cut by 3 bases, the J end by 3 bases, with 21 bases between. The CDR3 extends over 16 amino acids. CDR1 is DFQATT and CDR2 is SNEGSKA in the germline V gene (reference sequence). CDR3 nucleotides: TGCAGTGCTAGTTTCCTCAAGCGCTGGCTGGACTACGAGCAGTACTTC. Residues: CSASFLKRWLDYEQYF.

The sample holds one count of this clonotype. The V gene is TRBV7-9, the J gene TRBJ1-6; D is ambiguous. CDR3 length equals 16 residues. CDR1 and CDR2 (germline): SEHNR, FQNEAQ (reference sequence). V gave up 0 bases and J gave up 4 bases, with 10 bases separating them. Written as DNA, the CDR3 is TGTGCCAGCAGCTTAGCTGGGGTAGGATATAATTCACCCCTCCACTTT. It codes for CASSLAGVGYNSPLHF.

The genes are TRBV20-1 and TRBJ2-4; D perhaps matches TRBD1 (6 bases). This CDR3 is built from 13 residues. V lost 6 bases and J 5 bases, leaving 14 bases between the germline ends. CDR1 DFQATT and CDR2 SNEGSKA come from the germline V gene (reference sequence). DNA for the CDR3: TGCAGTGCCAGACCCCCAGGGGAAAACATTCAGTACTTC. Its protein product is CSARPPGENIQYF.

The gene calls are TRBV7-2 and TRBJ1-2; perhaps TRBD1 as D (5 bases). Trimming left V 5 bases short and J 2 bases short, with 18 bases between. The CDR3 spans 16 residues. CDR1 and CDR2 (germline): SGHTA, FQGNSA. The CDR3 DNA follows: TGTGCCAGCAGCGAAAGCTGGGACGGTGGAAACTATGGCTACACCTTC. Translated: CASSESWDGGNYGYTF.

The chain carries TRBV29-1 and TRBJ2-1, with 11 bases matching TRBD2. CDR3 size: 16 residues. Per germline, CDR1 SQVTM and CDR2 ANQGSEA. Germline trimming cut 8 bases from V and 9 bases from J; bases unmatched to any gene: 18. The CDR3: CSWLLAGVSYRGEQFF. The CDR3 DNA sequence: TGCAGCTGGCTACTAGCGGGAGTCTCCTATAGGGGTGAGCAGTTCTTC.

This sequence joins TRBV7-2 and TRBJ1-1, with 7 bases fitting TRBD1. The germline V gene encodes CDR1 SGHTA and CDR2 FQGNSA. With V trimmed by 4 bases and J by 6 bases, 8 bases remained unmatched. The CDR3 extends over 14 amino acids. CDR3 sequence: CASSYRQGVSEAFF. The CDR3 bases are TGTGCCAGCAGCTACAGGCAGGGGGTTTCTGAAGCTTTCTTT.

The rearrangement uses TRBV20-1 and TRBJ2-1; D gene unclear. This CDR3 spans 17 amino acids. The germline CDR1 and CDR2 sequences are DFQATT and SNEGSKA (reference sequence). V shed 1 base and J shed 1 base, with 17 bases lying between them. CDR3 DNA: TGCAGTGCTAGAGGTTCCTTTGTGGGGAAGTCCTACAATGAGCAGTTCTTC. It is translated as CSARGSFVGKSYNEQFF.

In nucleotides, the CDR3 is TGTGCCAGCAGCCTAATCCTAGGACACCACGAGCAGTACTTC. This gives the protein CASSLILGHHEQYF. J is TRBJ2-4 and V is TRBV7-8; D is possibly TRBD1 (5 bases). The assigned J gene may be wrong: the sequence end matches TRBJ2-7 better. Germline-derived CDR1 and CDR2 are SGHVS and FQNEAQ. The CDR3 sequence is 14 residues long.

The chain is built from TRBV4-3 and TRBJ2-7; unclear D gene. The CDR3 has 16 residues. The V gene lost 0 bases and the J gene lost 0 bases, with 12 bases spanning the gap. CDR1 LGHNA and CDR2 YSLEER come from the germline V gene. The CDR3 region has the DNA TGCGCCAGCAGCCAAGATCGCCTAACGAGCTCCTACGAGCAGTACTTC. Protein: CASSQDRLTSSYEQYF.

Regarding this clonotype: The junction and the germline gene differ at one end; a read error may be behind it. The chain is built from TRBV6-6 and TRBJ2-7; D not certain. This CDR3 comprises 13 residues. Germline CDR1 is MNHNY and CDR2 is SVGAGI (reference sequence). The DNA of the CDR3 is TGTGCCAGCAGTAACTCAGACTCCTACGAGCAGTACTTC. Translating it yields CASSNSDSYEQYF.

The rearrangement uses TRBV20-1 and TRBJ2-1; the match to TRBD1 covers 10 bases. Germline V gene data show CDR1 as DFQATT and CDR2 as SNEGSKA (reference sequence). V was clipped by 3 bases and J by 5 bases; unmatched bases: 10. This CDR3 comprises 16 residues. The chain's CDR3 is CSASRVRGQGNNEQFF. CDR3 nucleotide sequence: TGCAGTGCTAGTCGCGTGAGGGGACAGGGGAACAATGAGCAGTTCTTC.

For the CDR3, the DNA is TGTGCCAGCAGCTTAGGCCCCGGGACTAGCAATGAGCAGTTCTTC. Translating it yields CASSLGPGTSNEQFF. The chain links TRBV7-2 to TRBJ2-1, with 8 bases matching TRBD2. Trimming cost V 1 base and J 6 bases; bases outside gene matches: 5. CDR3 length: 15 amino acids. The germline gives CDR1 SGHTA, CDR2 FQGNSA.

The chain uses TRBV9 and TRBJ1-2; D gene ambiguous. CDR1 is SGDLS and CDR2 is YYNGEE in the germline V gene. The ends were cut back, 4 bases at V and 4 bases at J, with 17 bases in the middle. The CDR3 is 15 residues long. CDR3: CASSPILTPSYGYTF. In DNA, the CDR3 is TGTGCCAGCAGCCCGATCTTGACTCCAAGCTATGGCTACACCTTC.

The CDR3 bases are TGTGCCAGCAGCGTAGGCAGGCAACTACAAGAGACCCAGTACTTC. Its translation is CASSVGRQLQETQYF. This sequence joins TRBV11-2 and TRBJ2-5, with D hard to call. The CDR3 contains 15 residues. Trimming cost V 5 bases and J 2 bases, with 15 bases left between them. CDR1 and CDR2 from the germline V gene are SGHAT and FQNNGV.